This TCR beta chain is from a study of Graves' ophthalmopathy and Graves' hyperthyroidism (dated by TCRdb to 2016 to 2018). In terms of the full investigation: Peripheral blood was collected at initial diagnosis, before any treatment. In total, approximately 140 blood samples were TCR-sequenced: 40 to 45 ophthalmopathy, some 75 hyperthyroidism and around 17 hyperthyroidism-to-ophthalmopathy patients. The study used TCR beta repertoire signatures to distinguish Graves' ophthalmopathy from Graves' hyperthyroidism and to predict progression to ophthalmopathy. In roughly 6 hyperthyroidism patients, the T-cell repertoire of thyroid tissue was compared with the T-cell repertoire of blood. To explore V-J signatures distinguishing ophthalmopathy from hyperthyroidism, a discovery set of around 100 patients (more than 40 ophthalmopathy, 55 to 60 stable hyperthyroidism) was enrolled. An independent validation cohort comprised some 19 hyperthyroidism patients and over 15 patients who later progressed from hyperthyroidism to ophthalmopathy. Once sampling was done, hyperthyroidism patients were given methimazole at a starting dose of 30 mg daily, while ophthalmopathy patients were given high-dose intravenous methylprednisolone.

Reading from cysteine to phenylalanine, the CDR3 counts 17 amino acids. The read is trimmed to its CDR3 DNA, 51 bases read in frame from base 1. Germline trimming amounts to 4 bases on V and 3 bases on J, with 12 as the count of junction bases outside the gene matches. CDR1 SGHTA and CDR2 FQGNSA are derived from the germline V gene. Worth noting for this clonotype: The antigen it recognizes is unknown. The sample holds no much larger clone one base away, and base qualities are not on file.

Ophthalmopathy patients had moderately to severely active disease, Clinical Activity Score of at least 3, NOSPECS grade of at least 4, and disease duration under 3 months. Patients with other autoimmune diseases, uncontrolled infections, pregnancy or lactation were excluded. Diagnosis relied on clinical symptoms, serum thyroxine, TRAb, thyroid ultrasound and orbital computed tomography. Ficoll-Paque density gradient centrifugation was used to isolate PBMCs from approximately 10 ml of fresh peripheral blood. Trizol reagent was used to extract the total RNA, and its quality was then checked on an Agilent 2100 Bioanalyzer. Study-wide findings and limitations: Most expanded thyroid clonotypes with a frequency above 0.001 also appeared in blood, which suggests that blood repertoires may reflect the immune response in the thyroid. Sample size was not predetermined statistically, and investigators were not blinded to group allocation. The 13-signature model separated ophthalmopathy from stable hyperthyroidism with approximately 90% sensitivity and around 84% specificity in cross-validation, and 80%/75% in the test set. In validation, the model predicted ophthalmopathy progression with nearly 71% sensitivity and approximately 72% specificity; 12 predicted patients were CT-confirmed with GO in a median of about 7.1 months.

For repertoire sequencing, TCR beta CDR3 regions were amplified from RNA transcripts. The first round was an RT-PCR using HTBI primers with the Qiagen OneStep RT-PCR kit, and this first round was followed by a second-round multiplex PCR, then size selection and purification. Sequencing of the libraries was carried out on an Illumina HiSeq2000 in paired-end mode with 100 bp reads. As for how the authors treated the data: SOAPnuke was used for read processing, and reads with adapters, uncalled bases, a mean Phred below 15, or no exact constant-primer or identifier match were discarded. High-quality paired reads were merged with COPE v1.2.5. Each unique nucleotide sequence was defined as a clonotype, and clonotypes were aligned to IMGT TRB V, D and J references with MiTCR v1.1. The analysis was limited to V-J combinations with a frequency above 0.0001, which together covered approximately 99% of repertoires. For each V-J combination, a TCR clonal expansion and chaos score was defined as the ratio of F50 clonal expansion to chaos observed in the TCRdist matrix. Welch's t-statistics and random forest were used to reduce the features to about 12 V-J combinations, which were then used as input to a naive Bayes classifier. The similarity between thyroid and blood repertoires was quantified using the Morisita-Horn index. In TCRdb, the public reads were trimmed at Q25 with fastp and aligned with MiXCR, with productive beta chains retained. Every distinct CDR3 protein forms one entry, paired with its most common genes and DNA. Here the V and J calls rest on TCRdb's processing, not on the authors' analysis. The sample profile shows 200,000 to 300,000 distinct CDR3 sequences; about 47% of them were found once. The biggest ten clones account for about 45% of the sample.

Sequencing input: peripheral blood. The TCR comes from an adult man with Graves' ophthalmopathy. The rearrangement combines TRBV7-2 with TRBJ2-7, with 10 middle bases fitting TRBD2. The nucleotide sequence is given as TGTGCCAGCAGCTCGACCGGGACTAGCGACGCTTTCTACGAGCAGTACTTC. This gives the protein CASSSTGTSDAFYEQYF.